This record covers a single T cell receptor beta chain. The record originates from a study of CD8+ T cells in alopecia areata. The sequencing template was cDNA reverse transcribed from extracted RNA. Generated by immunoSEQ multiplex PCR, the TCRdb table keeps only in-frame clones and is missing some. The sample consists of fewer than 200,000 clones, approximately 70% of them appearing once. The source material was CD8+ T cells sorted from blood, sampled at week 0. This clonotype was obtained from a human donor with alopecia areata.

CDR3 amino acids: CAWSVGGEAFF. The CDR3 region has the DNA TGTGCCTGGAGTGTGGGTGGTGAAGCTTTCTTT. The chain recombines TRBV30 with TRBJ1-1; D gene uncertain. Germline loops: CDR1 GTSNPN, CDR2 SVGIG (reference sequence). CDR3 size: 11 residues. V dropped 0 bases and J dropped 7 bases, with 6 bases sitting between them. Based on the CDR3 plus reference TRBV30 and TRBJ1-1, the full variable domain is SQTIHQWPATLVQPVGSPLSLECTVEGTSNPNLYWYRQAAGRGLQLLFYSVGIGQISSEVPQNLSASRPQDRQFILSSKKLLLSDSGFYLCAWSVGGEAFFGQGTRLTVV.